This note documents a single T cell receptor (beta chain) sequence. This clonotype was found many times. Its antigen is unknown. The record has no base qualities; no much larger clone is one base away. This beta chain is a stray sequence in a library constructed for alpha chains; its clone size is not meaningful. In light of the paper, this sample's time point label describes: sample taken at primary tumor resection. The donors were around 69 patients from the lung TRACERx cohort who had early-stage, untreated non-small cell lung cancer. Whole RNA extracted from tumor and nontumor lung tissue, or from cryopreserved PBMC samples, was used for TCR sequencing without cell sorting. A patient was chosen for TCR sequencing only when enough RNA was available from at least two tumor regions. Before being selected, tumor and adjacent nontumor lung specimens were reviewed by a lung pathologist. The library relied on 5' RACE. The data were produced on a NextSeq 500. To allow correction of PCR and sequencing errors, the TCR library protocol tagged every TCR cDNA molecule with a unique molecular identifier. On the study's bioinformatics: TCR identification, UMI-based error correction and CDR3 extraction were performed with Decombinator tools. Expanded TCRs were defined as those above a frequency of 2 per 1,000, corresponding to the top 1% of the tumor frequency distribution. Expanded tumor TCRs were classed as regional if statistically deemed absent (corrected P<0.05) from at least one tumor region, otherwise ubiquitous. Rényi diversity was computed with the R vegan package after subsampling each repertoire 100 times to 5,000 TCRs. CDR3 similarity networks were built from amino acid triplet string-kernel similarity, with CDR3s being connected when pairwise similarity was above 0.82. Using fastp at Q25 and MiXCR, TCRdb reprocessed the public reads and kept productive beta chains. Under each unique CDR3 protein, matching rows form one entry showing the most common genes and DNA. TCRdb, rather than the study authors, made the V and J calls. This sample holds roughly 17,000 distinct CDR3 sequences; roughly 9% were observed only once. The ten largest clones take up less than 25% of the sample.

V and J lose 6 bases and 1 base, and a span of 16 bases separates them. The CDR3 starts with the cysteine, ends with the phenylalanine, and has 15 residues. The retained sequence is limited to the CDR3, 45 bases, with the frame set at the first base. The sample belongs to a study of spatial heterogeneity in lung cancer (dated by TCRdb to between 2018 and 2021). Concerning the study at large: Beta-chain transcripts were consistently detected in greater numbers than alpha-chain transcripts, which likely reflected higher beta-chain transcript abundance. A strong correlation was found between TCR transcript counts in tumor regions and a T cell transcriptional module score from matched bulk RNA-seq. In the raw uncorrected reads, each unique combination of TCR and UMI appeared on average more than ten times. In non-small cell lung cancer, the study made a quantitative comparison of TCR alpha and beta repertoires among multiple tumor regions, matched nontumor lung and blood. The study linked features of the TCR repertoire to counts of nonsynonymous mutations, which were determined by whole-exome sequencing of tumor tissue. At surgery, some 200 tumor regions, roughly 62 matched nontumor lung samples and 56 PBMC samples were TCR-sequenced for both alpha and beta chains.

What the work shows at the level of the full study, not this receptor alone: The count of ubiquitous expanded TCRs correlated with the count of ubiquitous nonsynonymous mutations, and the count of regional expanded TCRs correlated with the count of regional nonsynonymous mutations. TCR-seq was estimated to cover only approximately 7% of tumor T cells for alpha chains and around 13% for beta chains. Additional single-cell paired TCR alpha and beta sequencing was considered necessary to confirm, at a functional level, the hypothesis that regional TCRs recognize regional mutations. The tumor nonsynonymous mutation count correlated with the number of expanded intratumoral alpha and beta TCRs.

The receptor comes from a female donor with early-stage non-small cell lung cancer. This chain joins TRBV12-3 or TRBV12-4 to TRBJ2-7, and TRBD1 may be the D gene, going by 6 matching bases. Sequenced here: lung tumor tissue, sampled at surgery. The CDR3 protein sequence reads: CASSPGGRGSYEQYF. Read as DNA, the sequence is TGTGCCAGCAGCCCCGGTGGCAGGGGATCCTACGAGCAGTACTTC.